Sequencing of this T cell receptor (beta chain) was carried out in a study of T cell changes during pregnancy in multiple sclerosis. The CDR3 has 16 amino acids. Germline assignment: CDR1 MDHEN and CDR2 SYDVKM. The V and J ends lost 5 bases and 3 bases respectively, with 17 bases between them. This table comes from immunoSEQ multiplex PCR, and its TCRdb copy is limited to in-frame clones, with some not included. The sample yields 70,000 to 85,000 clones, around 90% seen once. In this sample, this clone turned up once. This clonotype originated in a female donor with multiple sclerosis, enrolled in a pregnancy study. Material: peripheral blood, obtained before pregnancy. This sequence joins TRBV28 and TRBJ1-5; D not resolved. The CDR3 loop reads CASSIPLVGSNQPQHF. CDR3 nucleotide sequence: TGTGCCAGCAGTATACCCCTAGTAGGCTCCAATCAGCCCCAGCATTTT.